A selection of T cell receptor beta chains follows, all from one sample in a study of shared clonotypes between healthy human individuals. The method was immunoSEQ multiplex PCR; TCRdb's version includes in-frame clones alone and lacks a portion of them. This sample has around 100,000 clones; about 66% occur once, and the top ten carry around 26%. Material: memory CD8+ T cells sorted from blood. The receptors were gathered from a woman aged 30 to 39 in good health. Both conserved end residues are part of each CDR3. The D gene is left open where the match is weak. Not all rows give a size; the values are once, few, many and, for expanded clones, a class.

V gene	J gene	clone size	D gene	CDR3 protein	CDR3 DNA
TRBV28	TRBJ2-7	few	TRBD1	CASLTGGPPEQYF	TGTGCCAGCCTAACAGGGGGCCCACCTGAGCAGTACTTC
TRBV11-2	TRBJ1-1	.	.	CASSLRVVGTEAFF	TGTGCCAGCAGCTTAAGGGTGGTCGGCACTGAAGCTTTCTTT
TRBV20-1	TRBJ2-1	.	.	CSAIYNEQFF	TGCAGTGCTATCTACAATGAGCAGTTCTTC
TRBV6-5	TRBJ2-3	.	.	CASSTLGGESDTQYF	TGTGCCAGCAGTACCCTGGGGGGAGAATCAGATACGCAGTATTTT
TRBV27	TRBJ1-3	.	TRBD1	CASSFGTGPGNTIYF	TGTGCCAGCAGTTTCGGGACAGGGCCTGGAAACACCATATATTTT
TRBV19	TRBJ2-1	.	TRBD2	CASSMGDYTNEQFF	TGTGCCAGTAGTATGGGGGACTACACCAATGAGCAGTTCTTC
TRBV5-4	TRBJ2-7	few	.	CASSLTGREQYF	TGTGCCAGCAGCTTAACAGGGCGGGAGCAGTACTTC
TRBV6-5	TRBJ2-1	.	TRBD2	CASRGDGGAYNEQFF	TGTGCCAGCAGAGGCGATGGGGGGGCCTACAATGAGCAGTTCTTC
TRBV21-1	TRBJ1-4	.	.	CASSKSPHRSINEKLFF	TGTGCCAGCAGCAAATCTCCCCACAGGTCTATCAATGAAAAACTGTTTTTT
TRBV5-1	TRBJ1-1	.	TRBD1	CASSRWGQWNTEAFF	TGCGCCAGCAGCAGATGGGGACAGTGGAACACTGAAGCTTTCTTT
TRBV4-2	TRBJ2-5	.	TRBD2	CASSQGLAGQETQYF	TGTGCCAGCAGCCAGGGACTAGCCGGACAAGAGACCCAGTACTTC
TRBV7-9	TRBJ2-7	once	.	CASSPAIRDSTYEQYF	TGTGCCAGCAGCCCCGCTATTCGGGACTCGACTTACGAGCAGTACTTC
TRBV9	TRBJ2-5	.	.	CASSVNLETQYF	TGTGCCAGCAGCGTTAACTTGGAGACCCAGTACTTC
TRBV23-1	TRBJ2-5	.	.	CASSQSYRQETQYF	TGCGCCAGCAGTCAATCGTACAGACAAGAGACCCAGTACTTC
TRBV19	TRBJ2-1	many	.	CASSGRSGYYNEQFF	TGTGCCAGTAGTGGAAGGAGCGGGTATTACAATGAGCAGTTCTTC
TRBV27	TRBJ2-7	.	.	CASSFSRDRHSYEQYF	TGTGCCAGCAGTTTTTCCCGGGACCGACACTCCTACGAGCAGTACTTC
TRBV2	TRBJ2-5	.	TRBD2	CASSVPSGRTLGGETQYF	TGTGCCAGCAGTGTTCCTAGCGGGAGGACCTTGGGAGGAGAGACCCAGTACTTC
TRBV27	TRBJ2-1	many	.	CASTGYEGESSYNEQFF	TGTGCCAGCACCGGTTATGAGGGGGAGAGTTCCTACAATGAGCAGTTCTTC
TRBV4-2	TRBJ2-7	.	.	CASSQEGVSYEQYF	TGTGCCAGCAGCCAAGAAGGGGTCTCGTACGAGCAGTACTTC
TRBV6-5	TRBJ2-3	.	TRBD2	CASSSLAGGTDTQYF	TGTGCCAGCAGCTCACTAGCGGGAGGGACAGATACGCAGTATTTT
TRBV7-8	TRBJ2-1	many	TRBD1	CASSSTGLGEQFF	TGTGCCAGCAGTTCGACAGGGCTAGGCGAGCAGTTCTTC
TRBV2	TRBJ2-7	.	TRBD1	CATGTGVPYEQYF	TGTGCCACCGGTACAGGGGTGCCCTACGAGCAGTACTTC
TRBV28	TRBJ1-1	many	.	CASSSIRASSQGGTEAFF	TGTGCCAGCAGTTCAATAAGAGCCTCCAGCCAGGGAGGGACTGAAGCTTTCTTT
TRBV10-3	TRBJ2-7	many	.	CAIMTASSYEQYF	TGTGCCATCATGACAGCGAGCTCCTACGAGCAGTACTTC
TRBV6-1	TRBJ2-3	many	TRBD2	CASSDTSGSADTQYF	TGTGCCAGCAGTGATACTAGCGGGAGCGCTGATACGCAGTATTTT
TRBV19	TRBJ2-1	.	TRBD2	CASSIVRLAGAGEQFF	TGTGCCAGTAGTATAGTGAGACTAGCGGGAGCAGGTGAGCAGTTCTTC